This TCR beta chain emerged from a study of ipilimumab plus nivolumab after autologous stem cell transplantation. Study summary: A median of roughly eight nivolumab and 5 or 6 ipilimumab doses were given. The myeloma group: high-risk transplant-naive, or relapse within 3 years after first autologous transplant.

TCRdb keeps only in-frame clones here, not all; method: immunoSEQ multiplex PCR. The table lists about 9,800 clones, about 72% of them singletons. Patients got 3 mg/kg IV nivolumab weeks 1, 4, 7, 10, then biweekly through week 26. CDR1 LNHDA and CDR2 SQIVND come from the germline V gene (reference sequence). This CDR3 has 13 amino acids. V lost 6 bases, J lost 6 bases, and 14 bases lay in between. Sequencing used PBMCs, obtained in a trial of ipilimumab plus nivolumab as post-transplant consolidation. The TCR comes from a female donor with multiple myeloma. The chain uses TRBV19 and TRBJ1-1; TRBD1 is a possible D gene (5 bases). CDR3 sequence reads: CASRPGFRAEAFF. Here the CDR3 DNA reads TGTGCCAGTAGACCAGGGTTTAGAGCTGAAGCTTTCTTT. Complete variable domain (other parts from reference TRBV19 and TRBJ1-1): DGGITQSPKYLFRKEGQNVTLSCEQNLNHDAMYWYRQDPGQGLRLIYYSQIVNDFQKGDIAEGYSVSREKKESFPLTVTSAQKNPTAFYLCASRPGFRAEAFFGQGTRLTVV.